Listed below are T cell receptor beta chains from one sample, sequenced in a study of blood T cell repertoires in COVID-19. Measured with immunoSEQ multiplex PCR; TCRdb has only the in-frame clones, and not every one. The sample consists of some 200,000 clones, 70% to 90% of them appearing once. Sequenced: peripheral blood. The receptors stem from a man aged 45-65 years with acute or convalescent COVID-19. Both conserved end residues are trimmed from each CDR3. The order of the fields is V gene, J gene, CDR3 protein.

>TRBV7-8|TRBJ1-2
ASSLDGGEYGYT
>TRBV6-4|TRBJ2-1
ASSPDRGRHNEQF
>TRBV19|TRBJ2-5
ASRRPGETQY
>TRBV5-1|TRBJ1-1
ASSLTPQWNTEAF
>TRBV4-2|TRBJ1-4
ASSQTGAPTNEKLF
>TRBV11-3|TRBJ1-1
ASSLGGTRGNTEAF
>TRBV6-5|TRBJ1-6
ASSWDRVDSPLH
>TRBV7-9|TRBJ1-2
ASSLGDSNYGYT
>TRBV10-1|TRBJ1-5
ASSAPLDRAGNQPQH
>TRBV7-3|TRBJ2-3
ASGPGRSADTQY
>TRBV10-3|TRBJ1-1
AISESDRGAEAF
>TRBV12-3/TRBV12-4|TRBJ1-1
ASSSQGPDEAF
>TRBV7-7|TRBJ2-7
ASSLSARDEQY
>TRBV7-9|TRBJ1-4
ASSLDRGHINEKLF
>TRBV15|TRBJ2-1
ATSRDHNLAGASDEQF
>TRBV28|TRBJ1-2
ASSLLTGGNRGGYT
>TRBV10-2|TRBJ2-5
ASTYGVGGTQY